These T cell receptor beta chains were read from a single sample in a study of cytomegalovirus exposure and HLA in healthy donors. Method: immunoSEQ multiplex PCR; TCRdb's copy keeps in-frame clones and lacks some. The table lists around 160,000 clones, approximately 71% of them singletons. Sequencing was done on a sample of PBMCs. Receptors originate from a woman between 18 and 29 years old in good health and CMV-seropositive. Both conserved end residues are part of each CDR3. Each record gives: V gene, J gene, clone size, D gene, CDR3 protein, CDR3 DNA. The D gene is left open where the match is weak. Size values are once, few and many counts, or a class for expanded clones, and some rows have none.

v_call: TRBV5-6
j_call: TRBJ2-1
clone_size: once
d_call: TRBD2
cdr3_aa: CASSFPTSGSNEQFF
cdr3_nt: TGTGCCAGCAGCTTCCCCACTAGCGGGAGTAATGAGCAGTTCTTC

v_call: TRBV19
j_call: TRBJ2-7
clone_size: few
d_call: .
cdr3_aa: CASSIAAGRLYEQYF
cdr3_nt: TGTGCCAGTAGTATAGCGGCGGGACGGCTCTACGAGCAGTACTTC

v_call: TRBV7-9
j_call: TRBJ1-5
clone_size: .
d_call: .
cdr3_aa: CASSPRPRDYSNQPQHF
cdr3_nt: TGTGCCAGCAGCCCCCGCCCACGGGACTATAGCAATCAGCCCCAGCATTTT

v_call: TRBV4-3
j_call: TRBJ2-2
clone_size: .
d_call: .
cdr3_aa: CASSQDGGFTGELFF
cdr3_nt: TGCGCCAGCAGCCAAGATGGGGGGTTCACCGGGGAGCTGTTTTTT

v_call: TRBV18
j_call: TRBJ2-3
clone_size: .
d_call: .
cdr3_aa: CASSPPGGDTQYF
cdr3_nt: TGTGCCAGCTCACCACCAGGAGGGGATACGCAGTATTTT

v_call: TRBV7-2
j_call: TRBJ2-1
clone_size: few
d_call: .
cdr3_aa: CASSPRTSDNEQFF
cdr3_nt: TGTGCCAGCAGCCCCAGGACTTCGGACAATGAGCAGTTCTTC

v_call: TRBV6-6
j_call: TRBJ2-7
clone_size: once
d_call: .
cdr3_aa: CASQRSRSYEQYF
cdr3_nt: TGTGCCAGCCAACGCTCCAGGTCCTACGAGCAGTACTTC

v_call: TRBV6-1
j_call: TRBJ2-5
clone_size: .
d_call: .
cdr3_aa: CASSPVVAREEQYF
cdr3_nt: TGTGCCAGCAGCCCTGTGGTCGCCCGGGAAGAGCAGTACTTC

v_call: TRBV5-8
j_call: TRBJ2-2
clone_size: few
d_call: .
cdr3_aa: CASSPVQGYTGELFF
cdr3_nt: TGTGCCAGCAGTCCCGTCCAGGGCTACACCGGGGAGCTGTTTTTT

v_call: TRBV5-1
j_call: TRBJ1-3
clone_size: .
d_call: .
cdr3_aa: CASSHRDTGIPGNTIYF
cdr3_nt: TGCGCCAGCAGCCACCGGGATACAGGGATACCTGGAAACACCATATATTTT

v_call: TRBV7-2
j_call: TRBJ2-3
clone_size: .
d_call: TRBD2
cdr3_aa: CASSLRLAGYTDTQYF
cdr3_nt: TGTGCCAGCAGCCTGCGACTAGCGGGGTACACAGATACGCAGTATTTT

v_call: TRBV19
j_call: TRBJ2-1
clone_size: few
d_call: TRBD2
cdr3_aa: CASIGLAGGDEQFF
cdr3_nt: TGTGCCAGTATTGGACTAGCGGGAGGCGATGAGCAGTTCTTC

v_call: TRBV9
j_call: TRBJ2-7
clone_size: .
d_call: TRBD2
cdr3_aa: CASSVRAGGPRRSYEQYF
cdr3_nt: TGTGCCAGCAGCGTCCGAGCGGGAGGGCCCCGAAGATCCTACGAGCAGTACTTC

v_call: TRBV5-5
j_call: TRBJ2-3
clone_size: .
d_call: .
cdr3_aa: CASSLGWAGDTQYF
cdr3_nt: TGTGCCAGCAGCTTGGGGTGGGCAGGAGATACGCAGTATTTT

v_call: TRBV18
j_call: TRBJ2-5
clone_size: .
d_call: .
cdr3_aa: CASSPLAETQYF
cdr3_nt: TGTGCCAGCTCACCCCTAGCGGAGACCCAGTACTTC

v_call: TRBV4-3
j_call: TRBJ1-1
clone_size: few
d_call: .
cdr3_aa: CASSQVGTMAFF
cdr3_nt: TGCGCCAGCAGCCAAGTAGGGACAATGGCTTTCTTT

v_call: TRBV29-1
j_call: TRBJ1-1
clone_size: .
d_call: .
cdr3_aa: CSVAQFSSTEAFF
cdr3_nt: TGCAGCGTTGCACAGTTCTCGAGCACTGAAGCTTTCTTT

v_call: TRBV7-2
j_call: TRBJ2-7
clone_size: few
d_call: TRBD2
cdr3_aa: CASSGTLAGLGEQYF
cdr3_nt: TGTGCCAGCAGCGGGACCTTAGCGGGACTGGGGGAGCAGTACTTC

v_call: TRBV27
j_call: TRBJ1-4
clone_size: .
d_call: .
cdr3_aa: CASSLSFSSDEKLFF
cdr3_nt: TGTGCCAGCAGTTTATCCTTTAGTAGCGATGAAAAACTGTTTTTT

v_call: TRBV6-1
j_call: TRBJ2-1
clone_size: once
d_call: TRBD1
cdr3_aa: CASSELGQGNNEQFF
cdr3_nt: TGTGCCAGCAGTGAATTGGGACAGGGGAACAATGAGCAGTTCTTC

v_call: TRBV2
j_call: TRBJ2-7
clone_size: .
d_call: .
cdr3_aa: CASSGGQWNNEQYF
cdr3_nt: TGTGCCAGCAGTGGCGGACAGTGGAACAACGAGCAGTACTTC

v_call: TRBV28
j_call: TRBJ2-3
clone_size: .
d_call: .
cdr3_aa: CASSSDYLDTQYF
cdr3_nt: TGTGCCAGCAGCTCCGACTACCTGGATACGCAGTATTTT

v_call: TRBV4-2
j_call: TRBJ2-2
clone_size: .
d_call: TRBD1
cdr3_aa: CASSQEGTERGTGELFF
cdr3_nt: TGTGCCAGCAGCCAAGAGGGGACAGAGAGGGGGACCGGGGAGCTGTTTTTT

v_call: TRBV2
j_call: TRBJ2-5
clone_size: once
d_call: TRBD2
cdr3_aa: CASASGGALWEETQYF
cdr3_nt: TGTGCCAGCGCGAGCGGGGGGGCGCTTTGGGAAGAGACCCAGTACTTC

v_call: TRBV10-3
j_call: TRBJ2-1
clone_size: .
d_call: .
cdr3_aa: CAISRGGRVDEQFF
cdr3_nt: TGTGCCATCAGTCGGGGAGGAAGGGTCGATGAGCAGTTCTTC

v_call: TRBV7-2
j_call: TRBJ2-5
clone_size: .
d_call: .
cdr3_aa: CASSLVGSAGETQYF
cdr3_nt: TGTGCCAGCAGCTTAGTTGGGAGCGCGGGCGAGACCCAGTACTTC

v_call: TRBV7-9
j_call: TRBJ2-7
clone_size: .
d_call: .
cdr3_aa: CASSLSGLSSYEQYF
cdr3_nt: TGTGCCAGCAGCTTAAGCGGGTTGAGCTCCTACGAGCAGTACTTC

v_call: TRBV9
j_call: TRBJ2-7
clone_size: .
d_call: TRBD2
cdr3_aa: CASSVSGTSYEQYF
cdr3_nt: TGTGCCAGCAGCGTTAGCGGGACATCCTACGAGCAGTACTTC

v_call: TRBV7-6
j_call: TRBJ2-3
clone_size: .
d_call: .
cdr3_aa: CASSLTGEADTQYF
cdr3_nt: TGTGCCAGCAGCTTAACGGGGGAGGCAGATACGCAGTATTTT

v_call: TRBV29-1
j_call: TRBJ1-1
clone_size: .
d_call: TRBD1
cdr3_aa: CSVLQGATEAFF
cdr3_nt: TGCAGCGTACTACAGGGGGCCACTGAAGCTTTCTTT

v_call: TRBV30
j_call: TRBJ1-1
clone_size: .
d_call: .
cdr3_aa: CAWSLGVYTEAFF
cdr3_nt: TGTGCCTGGAGCCTCGGGGTCTACACTGAAGCTTTCTTT

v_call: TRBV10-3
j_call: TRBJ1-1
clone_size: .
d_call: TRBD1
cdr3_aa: CAISGLGQGNTEAFF
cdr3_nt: TGTGCCATCAGTGGTCTAGGACAGGGGAACACTGAAGCTTTCTTT

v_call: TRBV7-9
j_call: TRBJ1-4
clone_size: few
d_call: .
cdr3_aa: CASSRQGSTNEKLFF
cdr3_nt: TGTGCCAGCAGCCGCCAGGGGTCGACTAATGAAAAACTGTTTTTT

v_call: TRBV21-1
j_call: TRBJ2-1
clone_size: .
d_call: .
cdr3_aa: CARGTSGRMEQFF
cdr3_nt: TGTGCCCGCGGGACTAGCGGGAGAATGGAACAGTTCTTC

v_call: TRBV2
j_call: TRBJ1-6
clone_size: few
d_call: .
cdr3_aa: CASFGGRGSYNSPLHF
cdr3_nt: TGTGCCAGCTTCGGGGGGAGGGGATCCTATAATTCACCCCTCCACTTT

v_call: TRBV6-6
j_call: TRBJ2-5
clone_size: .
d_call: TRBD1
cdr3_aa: CASRYRGETQYF
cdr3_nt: TGTGCCAGCAGATACAGGGGGGAGACCCAGTACTTC

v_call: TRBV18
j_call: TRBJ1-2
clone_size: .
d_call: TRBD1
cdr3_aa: CASSPQDRELYGYTF
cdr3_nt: TGTGCCAGCTCACCTCAAGACAGGGAGCTCTATGGCTACACCTTC

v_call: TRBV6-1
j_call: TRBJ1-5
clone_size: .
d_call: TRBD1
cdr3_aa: CASTLGDRDNQPQHF
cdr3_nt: TGTGCCAGCACCCTCGGGGACAGGGATAATCAGCCCCAGCATTTT

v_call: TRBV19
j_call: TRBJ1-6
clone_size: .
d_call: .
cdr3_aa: CASSVQGMNSPLHF
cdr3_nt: TGTGCCAGTAGTGTACAGGGCATGAATTCACCCCTCCACTTT

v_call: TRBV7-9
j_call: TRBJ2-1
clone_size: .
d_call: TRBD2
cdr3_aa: CASSLGLAGRNNEQFF
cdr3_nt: TGTGCCAGCAGCTTAGGACTAGCGGGACGAAACAATGAGCAGTTCTTC

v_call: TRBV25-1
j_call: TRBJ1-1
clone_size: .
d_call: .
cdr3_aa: CASSALGRLPEAFF
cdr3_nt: TGTGCCAGCAGTGCACTAGGTAGGCTTCCTGAAGCTTTCTTT

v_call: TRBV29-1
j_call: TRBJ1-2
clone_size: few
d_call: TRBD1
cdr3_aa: CSANGQGRSNYGYTF
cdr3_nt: TGCAGCGCCAATGGACAGGGGCGTTCTAACTATGGCTACACCTTC

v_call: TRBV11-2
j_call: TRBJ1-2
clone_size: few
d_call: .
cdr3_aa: CASSPRGQYGYTF
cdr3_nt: TGTGCCAGCAGCCCAAGGGGCCAGTATGGCTACACCTTC

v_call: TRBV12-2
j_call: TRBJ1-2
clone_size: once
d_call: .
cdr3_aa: CASRLGQGGSGYTF
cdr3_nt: TGTGCAAGTCGCTTAGGGCAGGGAGGAAGTGGCTACACCTTC

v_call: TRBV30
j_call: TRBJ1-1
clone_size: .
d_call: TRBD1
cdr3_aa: CAWSEGARGNTEAFF
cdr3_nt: TGTGCCTGGAGTGAGGGGGCAAGGGGGAACACTGAAGCTTTCTTT

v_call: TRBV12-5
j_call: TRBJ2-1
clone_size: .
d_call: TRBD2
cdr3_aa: CASGRRLAPGNEQFF
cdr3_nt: TGTGCTAGTGGCCGCCGACTAGCTCCTGGGAATGAGCAGTTCTTC

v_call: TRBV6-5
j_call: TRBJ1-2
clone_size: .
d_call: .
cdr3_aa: CASSYGGVYGYTF
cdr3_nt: TGTGCCAGCAGTTACGGCGGAGTCTATGGCTACACCTTC

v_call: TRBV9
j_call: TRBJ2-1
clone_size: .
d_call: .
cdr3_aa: CASSVDLSSYNEQFF
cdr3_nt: TGTGCCAGCAGCGTAGACTTGAGCTCCTACAATGAGCAGTTCTTC

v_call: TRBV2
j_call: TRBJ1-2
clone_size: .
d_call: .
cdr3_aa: CASSDISRGHGYTF
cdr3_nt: TGTGCCAGCAGTGATATCTCCAGGGGACATGGCTACACCTTC

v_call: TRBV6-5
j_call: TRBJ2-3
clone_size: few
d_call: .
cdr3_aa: CASSYGVTGSTDTQYF
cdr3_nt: TGTGCCAGCAGTTACGGGGTCACAGGCAGCACAGATACGCAGTATTTT

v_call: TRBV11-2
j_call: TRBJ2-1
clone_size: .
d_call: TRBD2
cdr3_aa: CASSLARTSGVDEQFF
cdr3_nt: TGTGCCAGCAGCTTAGCCCGGACTAGCGGGGTCGATGAGCAGTTCTTC

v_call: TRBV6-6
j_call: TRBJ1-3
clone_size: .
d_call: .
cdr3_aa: CASSSVVSGNTIYF
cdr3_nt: TGTGCCAGCAGCTCGGTAGTTAGTGGAAACACCATATATTTT